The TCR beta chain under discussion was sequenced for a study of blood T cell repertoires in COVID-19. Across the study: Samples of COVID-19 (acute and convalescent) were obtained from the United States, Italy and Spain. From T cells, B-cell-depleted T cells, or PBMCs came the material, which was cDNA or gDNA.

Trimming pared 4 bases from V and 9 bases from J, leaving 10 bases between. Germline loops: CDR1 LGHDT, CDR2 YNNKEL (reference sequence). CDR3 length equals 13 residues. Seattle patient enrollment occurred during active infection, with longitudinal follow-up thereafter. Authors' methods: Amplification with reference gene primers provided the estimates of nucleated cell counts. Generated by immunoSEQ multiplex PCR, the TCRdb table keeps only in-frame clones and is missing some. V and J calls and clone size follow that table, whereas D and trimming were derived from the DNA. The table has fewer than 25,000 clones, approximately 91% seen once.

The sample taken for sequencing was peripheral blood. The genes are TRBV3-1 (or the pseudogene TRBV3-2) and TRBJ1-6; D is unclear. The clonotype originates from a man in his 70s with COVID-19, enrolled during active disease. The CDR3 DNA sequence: TGTGCCAGCAGCCCCCGAGCGAGTTCACCCCTCCACTTT. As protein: CASSPRASSPLHF.